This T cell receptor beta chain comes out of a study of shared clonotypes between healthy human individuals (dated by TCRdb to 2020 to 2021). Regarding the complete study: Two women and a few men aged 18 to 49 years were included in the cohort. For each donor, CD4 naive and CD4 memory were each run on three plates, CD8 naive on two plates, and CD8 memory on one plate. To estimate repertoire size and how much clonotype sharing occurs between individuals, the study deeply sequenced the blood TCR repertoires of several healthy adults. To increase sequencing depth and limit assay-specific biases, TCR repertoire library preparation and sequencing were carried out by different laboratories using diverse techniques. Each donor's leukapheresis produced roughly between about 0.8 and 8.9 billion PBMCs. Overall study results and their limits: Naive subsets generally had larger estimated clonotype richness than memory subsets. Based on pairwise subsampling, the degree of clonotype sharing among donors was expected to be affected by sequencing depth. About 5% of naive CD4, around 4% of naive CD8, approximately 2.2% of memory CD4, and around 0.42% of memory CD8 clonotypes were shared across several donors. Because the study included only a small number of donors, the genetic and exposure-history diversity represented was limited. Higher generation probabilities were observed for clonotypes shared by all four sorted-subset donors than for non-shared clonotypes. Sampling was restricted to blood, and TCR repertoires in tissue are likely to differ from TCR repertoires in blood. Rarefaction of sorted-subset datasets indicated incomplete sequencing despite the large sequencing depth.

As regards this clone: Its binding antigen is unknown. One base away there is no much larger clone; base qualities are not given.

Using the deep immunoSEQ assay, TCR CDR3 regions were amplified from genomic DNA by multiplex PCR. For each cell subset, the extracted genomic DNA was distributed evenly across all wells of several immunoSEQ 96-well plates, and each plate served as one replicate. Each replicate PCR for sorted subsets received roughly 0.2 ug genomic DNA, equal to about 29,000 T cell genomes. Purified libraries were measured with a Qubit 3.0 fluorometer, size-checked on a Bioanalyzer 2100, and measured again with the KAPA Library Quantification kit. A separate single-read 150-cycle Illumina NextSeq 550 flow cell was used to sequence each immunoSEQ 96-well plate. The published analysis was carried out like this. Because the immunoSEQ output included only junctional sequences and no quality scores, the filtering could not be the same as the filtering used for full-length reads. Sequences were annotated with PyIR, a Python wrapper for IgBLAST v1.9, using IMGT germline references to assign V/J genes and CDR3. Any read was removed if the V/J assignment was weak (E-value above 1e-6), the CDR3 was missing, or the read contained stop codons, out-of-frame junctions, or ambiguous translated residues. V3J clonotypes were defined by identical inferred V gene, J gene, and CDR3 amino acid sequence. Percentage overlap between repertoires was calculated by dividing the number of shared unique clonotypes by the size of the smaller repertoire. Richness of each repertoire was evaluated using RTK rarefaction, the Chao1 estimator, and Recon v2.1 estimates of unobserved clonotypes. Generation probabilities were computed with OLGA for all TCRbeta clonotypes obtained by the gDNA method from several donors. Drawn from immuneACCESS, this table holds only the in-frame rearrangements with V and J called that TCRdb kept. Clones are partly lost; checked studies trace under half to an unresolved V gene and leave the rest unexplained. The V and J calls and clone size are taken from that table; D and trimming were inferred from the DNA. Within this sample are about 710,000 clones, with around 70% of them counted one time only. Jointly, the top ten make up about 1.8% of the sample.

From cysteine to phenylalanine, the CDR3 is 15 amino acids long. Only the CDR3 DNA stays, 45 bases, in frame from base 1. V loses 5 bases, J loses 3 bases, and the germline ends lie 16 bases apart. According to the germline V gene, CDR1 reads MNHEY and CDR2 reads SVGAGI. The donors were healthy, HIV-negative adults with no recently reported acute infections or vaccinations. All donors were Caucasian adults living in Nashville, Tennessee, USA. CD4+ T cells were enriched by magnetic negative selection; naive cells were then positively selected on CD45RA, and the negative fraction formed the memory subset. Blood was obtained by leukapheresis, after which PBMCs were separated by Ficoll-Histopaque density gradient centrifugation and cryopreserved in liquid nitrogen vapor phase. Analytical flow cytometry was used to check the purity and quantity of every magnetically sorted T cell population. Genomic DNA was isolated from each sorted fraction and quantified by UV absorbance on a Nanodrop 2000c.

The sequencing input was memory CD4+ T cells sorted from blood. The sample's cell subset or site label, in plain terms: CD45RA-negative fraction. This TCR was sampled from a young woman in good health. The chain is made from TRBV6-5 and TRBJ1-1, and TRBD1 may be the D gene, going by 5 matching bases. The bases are TGTGCCAGCAGTCCCGGGGCTGAACAGGACACTGAAGCTTTCTTT. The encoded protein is CASSPGAEQDTEAFF.